The text below deals with one T cell receptor (beta chain). Its antigen is unidentified. CD8 cells regarded as naive lacked CD45RO, were positively chosen for CCR7, and omitted terminally differentiated effector memory CD45RA+ cells. Here immunoSEQ multiplex PCR was the method, and the copy in TCRdb shows in-frame clones only, minus some. The sample consists of about 2.2 million clones, approximately 94% of them appearing once. Looked up from germline, CDR1 is ENHRY and CDR2 is SYGVKD. V was pared by 6 bases and J by 4 bases, with 19 bases between. This CDR3 is 16 amino acids long. This sample was included in a study of shared clonotypes between healthy human individuals. Study-level background: Used for every donor were three CD4 naive, three CD4 memory, two CD8 naive and one CD8 memory plate. Whole-study results and caveats: With several donors compared, approximately 5.5% of naive CD4 clonotypes were shared.

Specimen: naive CD8+ T cells from PBMCs. This TCR came from a man aged 18 to 29 in good health. Some clones in this sample may be carry-over from other donors' samples. The rearrangement joins TRBV10-3 to TRBJ1-3, with a possible D match to TRBD1 (5 bases). In DNA, the CDR3 is TGTGCCATCAGGACAGATATTAGGGGATCAGGAAACACCATATATTTT. Its protein product is CAIRTDIRGSGNTIYF.